This entry is about one TCR beta chain. The sample comes from a study of blood T cell repertoires in COVID-19. Study background: Some COVID-19 samples were acute and others convalescent; all came from the United States, Italy and Spain. T cells, B-cell-depleted T cells, or PBMCs provided the cDNA or gDNA that served as material.

The authors' processing: The authors estimated nucleated cell counts from reference gene primer amplification. Assay used: immunoSEQ multiplex PCR; TCRdb lists only in-frame clones, some missing. The V and J calls and the clone size are those of that table, but D and trimming were determined from the DNA. The table has just over 650,000 clones, about nine tenths seen once. Trimming pared 0 bases from V and 2 bases from J, leaving 19 bases between. The germline V gene has CDR1 LGHDT and CDR2 YNNKEL (reference sequence). The length of the CDR3 is 18 residues. The rearrangement links TRBV3-1 (or the pseudogene TRBV3-2) to TRBJ1-2, with D perhaps TRBD1 (5 bases). This TCR derives from a young woman with acute or convalescent COVID-19. Material: peripheral blood. CDR3 coding DNA: TGTGCCAGCAGCCAAGACCCCTCGACAGAGCGCCTAAACTATGGCTACACCTTC. Amino acid sequence: CASSQDPSTERLNYGYTF.